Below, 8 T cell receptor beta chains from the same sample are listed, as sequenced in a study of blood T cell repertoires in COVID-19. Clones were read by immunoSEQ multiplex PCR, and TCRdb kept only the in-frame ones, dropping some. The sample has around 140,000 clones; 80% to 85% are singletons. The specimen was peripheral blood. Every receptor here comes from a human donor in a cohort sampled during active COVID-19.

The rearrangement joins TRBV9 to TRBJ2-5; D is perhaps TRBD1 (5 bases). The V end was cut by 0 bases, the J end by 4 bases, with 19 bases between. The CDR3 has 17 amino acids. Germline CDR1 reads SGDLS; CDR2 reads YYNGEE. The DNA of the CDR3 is TGTGCCAGCAGCGTAGAACCAGGGCCAAGCGTTGGAGAGACCCAGTACTTC. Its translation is CASSVEPGPSVGETQYF.

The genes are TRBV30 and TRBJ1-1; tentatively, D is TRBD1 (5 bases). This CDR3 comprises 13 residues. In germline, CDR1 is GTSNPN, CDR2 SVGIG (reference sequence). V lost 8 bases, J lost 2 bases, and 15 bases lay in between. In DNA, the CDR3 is TGTGCCCGTCCGGGGGAGCTTAACACTGAAGCTTTCTTT. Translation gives CARPGELNTEAFF.

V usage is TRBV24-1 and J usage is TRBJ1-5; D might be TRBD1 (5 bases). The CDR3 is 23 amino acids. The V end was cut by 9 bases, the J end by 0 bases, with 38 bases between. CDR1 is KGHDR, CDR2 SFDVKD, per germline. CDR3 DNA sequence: TGTGCCACCGCCTTTCTGGACCGAGTTGCCTTGGGGGGTTTCTTTAATAGCAATCAGCCCCAGCATTTT. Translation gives CATAFLDRVALGGFFNSNQPQHF.

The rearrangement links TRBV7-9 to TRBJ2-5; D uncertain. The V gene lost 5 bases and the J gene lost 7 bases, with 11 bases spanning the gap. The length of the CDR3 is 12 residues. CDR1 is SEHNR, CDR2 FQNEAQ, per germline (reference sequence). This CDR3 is CASSSYSWTQYF. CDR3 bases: TGTGCCAGCAGCAGTTACTCGTGGACCCAGTACTTC.

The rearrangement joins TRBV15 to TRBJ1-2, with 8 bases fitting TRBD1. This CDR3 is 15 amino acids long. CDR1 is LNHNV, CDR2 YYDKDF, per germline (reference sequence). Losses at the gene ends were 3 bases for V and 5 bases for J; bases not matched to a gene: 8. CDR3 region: CATSSRTGLRYGYTF. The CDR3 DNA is TGTGCCACCAGCAGCCGGACAGGGCTTCGGTATGGCTACACCTTC.

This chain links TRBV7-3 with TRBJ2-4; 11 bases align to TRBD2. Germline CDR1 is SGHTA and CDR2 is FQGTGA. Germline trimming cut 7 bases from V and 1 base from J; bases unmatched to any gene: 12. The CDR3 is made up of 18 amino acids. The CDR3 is CASTLRLAGTGAKNIQYF. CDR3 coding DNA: TGTGCCAGCACCCTCAGACTAGCGGGAACTGGGGCCAAAAACATTCAGTACTTC.

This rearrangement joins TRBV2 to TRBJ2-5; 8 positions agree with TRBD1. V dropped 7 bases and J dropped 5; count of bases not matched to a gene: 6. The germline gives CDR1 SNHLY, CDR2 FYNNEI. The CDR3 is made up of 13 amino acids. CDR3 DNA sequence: TGTGCCAGCATGCGCGGACAGGGTGAGACCCAGTACTTC. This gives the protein CASMRGQGETQYF. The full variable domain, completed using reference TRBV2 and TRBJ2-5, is EPEVTQTPSHQVTQMGQEVILRCVPISNHLYFYWYRQILGQKVEFLVSFYNNEISEKSEIFDDQFSVERPDGSNFTLKIRSTKLEDSAMYFCASMRGQGETQYFGPGTRLLVL.

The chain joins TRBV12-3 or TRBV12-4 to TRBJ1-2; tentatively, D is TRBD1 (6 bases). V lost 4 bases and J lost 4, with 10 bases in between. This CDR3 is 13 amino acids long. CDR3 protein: CASSYTGTYGYTF. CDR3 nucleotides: TGTGCCAGCAGTTATACAGGGACCTATGGCTACACCTTC.